In its sample, the clone carrying this T cell receptor beta chain was seen a few times. The antigen is not known. The record originates from a study of response to subunit inactivated influenza vaccine. Study-wide findings and caveats: That few new T cells are recruited by each seasonal influenza vaccination was the authors' suggestion.

The CDR3 extends over 15 amino acids. V shed 7 bases, J shed 3 bases, and the junction held 9 bases outside the gene matches. TCRdb re-derived calls from the RT-PCR reads in MiXCR, one entry per CDR3 protein. The data show a few hundred thousand distinct CDR3 sequences, with approximately 10% seen just once and 11% held by the top ten. The same data also contributed to another study, on T cells expressing NK-cell markers. This second study says: The authors generated TCR beta cDNA through 5'RACE template switching with UMIs. The CD3+CD56-NKG2C+ fraction was also led by these clonotypes in several donors. There remained a lack of clarity about HCMV specificity of expanded NKG2C+ T cell clones.

Material: PBMCs from blood, obtained on the day of vaccination. This chain uses TRBV12-3 or TRBV12-4 with TRBJ1-3, with 7 bases identical to TRBD1. This clonotype was obtained from a man aged 45-65 years who received an inactivated influenza vaccine. The CDR3 DNA follows: TGTGCCAGCACTCCGACAGGGACTAATGGAAACACCATATATTTT. This sequence encodes CASTPTGTNGNTIYF.